This T cell receptor beta chain was captured in a study of cytomegalovirus exposure and HLA in healthy donors. Concerning this clone: As yet, its antigen is unknown.

V was cut by 4 bases and J by 5 bases, with 11 bases left in between. The CDR3 contains 13 residues. From germline, CDR1 is SGHAT and CDR2 FQNNGV. Notes on the study in general: Generally TCR sequences proved uncommon, though certain public TCRs appeared in numerous donors. For most subjects, TCR beta sequences were reported to predict HLA-A and HLA-B alleles with accuracy.

Everyone who donated was a healthy bone marrow donor. Use of 60 Vbeta and 13 Jbeta primers characterized the PCR. The method was immunoSEQ multiplex PCR; TCRdb's version includes in-frame clones alone and lacks a portion of them. The sample has around 91,000 clones; 64% are singletons. The sequenced material came from PBMCs. This receptor was identified in a man aged 55 to 70 in good health and CMV-seronegative. This chain joins TRBV11-2 and TRBJ2-5; D is ambiguous. The CDR3: CASSSDIGETQYF. For the CDR3, the DNA is TGTGCCAGCAGCTCCGATATTGGCGAGACCCAGTACTTC.